The 24 T cell receptor beta chains below come from one sample, sequenced in a study of cytomegalovirus exposure and HLA in healthy donors. The PCR had 60 Vbeta and 13 Jbeta primers. Clones were read by immunoSEQ multiplex PCR, and TCRdb kept only the in-frame ones, dropping some. The sample includes about 64,000 clones, roughly 85% of them seen just once. Specimen: PBMCs. The receptors here all came from a female donor in good health and CMV-seronegative.

V is TRBV5-5 and J is TRBJ2-7; TRBD2 matches at 7 bases. The CDR3 spans 14 residues. The V gene's germline CDR1 is SGHKS and CDR2 YYEKEE (reference sequence). The V and J ends lost 2 bases and 0 bases, in that order; junction bases with no gene match: 2. For the CDR3, the DNA is TGTGCCAGCAGCTTCGGGGGGTCCTCCTACGAGCAGTACTTC. This encodes CASSFGGSSYEQYF.

J is TRBJ1-2 and V is TRBV6-5; D not resolved. The V and J ends lost 2 bases and 4 bases respectively, with 14 bases between them. The germline V gene encodes CDR1 MNHEY and CDR2 SVGAGI. This CDR3 spans 15 amino acids. CDR3 sequence reads: CASSYNSQVGYGYTF. The CDR3 coding sequence is TGTGCCAGCAGTTACAACAGCCAGGTGGGCTATGGCTACACCTTC.

The J gene is TRBJ1-2, the V gene TRBV5-1, with 9 bases that match TRBD1. The V segment lost 4 bases and the J segment 0 bases; nucleotides outside the gene matches: 10. There are 17 residues in the CDR3. Germline CDR1 is SGHRS and CDR2 is YFSETQ. The CDR3 reads CASSVLPGTGTNYGYTF. The CDR3 region has the DNA TGCGCCAGCAGCGTACTACCTGGGACAGGGACTAACTATGGCTACACCTTC.

The chain links TRBV5-8 to TRBJ2-7, with D possibly TRBD1 on 5 matching bases. CDR3 length: 14 amino acids. CDR1 is SGHTS and CDR2 is YDEGEE in the germline V gene. V dropped 2 bases and J dropped 1 base, with 10 bases sitting between them. CDR3 residues: CASSFQGGSYEQYF. The CDR3 region has the DNA TGTGCCAGCAGCTTCCAGGGTGGTTCCTACGAGCAGTACTTC.

This clone appeared a single time. V is TRBV7-9 and J is TRBJ2-5; no definite D call. The last part of the DNA fits TRBJ2-7 better; the J call may be wrong. Looked up from germline, CDR1 is SEHNR and CDR2 is FQNEAQ (reference sequence). This CDR3 region has 11 residues. CDR3 residues: CASSTGYEQYF. The CDR3, as DNA: TGTGCCAGCAGCACCGGTTACGAGCAGTACTTC.

The chain links TRBV5-5 to TRBJ1-4; possible D gene TRBD1, 6 bases. Germline V gene sequence: CDR1 SGHKS, CDR2 YYEKEE (reference sequence). This CDR3 contains 18 residues. Trimming took off 0 bases at V and 6 bases at J, with 21 bases between the two ends. Here the CDR3 DNA reads TGTGCCAGCAGCTTGGCAGGGAGTGGGGGCGGGCCTGATGAAAAACTGTTTTTT. This gives the protein CASSLAGSGGGPDEKLFF.

V and J are TRBV27 and TRBJ2-1; TRBD1 matches at 8 bases. V gave up 4 bases and J gave up 7 bases; unmatched junction bases: 9. Germline V gives CDR1 MNHEY, CDR2 SMNVEV (reference sequence). CDR3 length: 15 amino acids. The CDR3 loop reads CASSSGRGRRNEQFF. CDR3 nucleotide sequence: TGTGCCAGCAGTTCAGGCAGGGGGCGCAGGAATGAGCAGTTCTTC.

The CDR3 DNA sequence: TGTGCCAGCAGTGCTCCTATACTTAGCGGGGCTCGCACAGATACGCAGTATTTT. Its translation is CASSAPILSGARTDTQYF. The chain joins TRBV28 to TRBJ2-3; 8 nucleotides align to TRBD2. The ends lost 5 bases at V and 1 base at J; junction bases unmatched: 14. Germline assignment: CDR1 MDHEN and CDR2 SYDVKM. This CDR3 has 18 residues.

The rearrangement links TRBV18 to TRBJ2-7, with 10 bases fitting TRBD2. The CDR3 sequence is 16 residues long. Germline V gives CDR1 KGHSH, CDR2 LQKENI. With 4 bases clipped from V and 3 bases from J, the junction kept 9 bases outside the gene matches. The CDR3 coding sequence is TGTGCCAGCTCACGAGCGGGAGGACTAGCGGTCTACGAGCAGTACTTC. Encoded protein: CASSRAGGLAVYEQYF.

The CDR3 region is CASSYLTGTYEQYF. In DNA form, the CDR3 reads TGTGCCAGCAGTTACTTGACAGGAACCTACGAGCAGTACTTC. The genes are TRBV6-6 and TRBJ2-7, with D possibly being TRBD1 (6 bases). Trimming removed 1 base from V and 2 bases from J, with 9 bases in between. This CDR3 region has 14 residues. Germline V gene lookup returns CDR1 MNHNY and CDR2 SVGAGI (reference sequence).

The chain couples TRBV6-6 to TRBJ1-1; no clear D gene. This CDR3 spans 13 amino acids. Germline CDR1 and CDR2: MNHNY and SVGAGI (reference sequence). V shed 0 bases and J shed 5 bases, with 7 bases lying between them. The CDR3 region is CASSYSYGTEAFF. The CDR3 bases are TGTGCCAGCAGTTACTCTTACGGGACTGAAGCTTTCTTT.

V gene TRBV18 combines with J gene TRBJ2-1; TRBD2 matches at 9 bases. Trimming cost V 2 bases and J 3 bases; bases outside gene matches: 8. The CDR3 length is 17 residues. From germline, CDR1 is KGHSH and CDR2 LQKENI. The CDR3 DNA sequence: TGTGCCAGCTCACCAAGCATAGCGGGGGACCGCTACAATGAGCAGTTCTTC. This codes for CASSPSIAGDRYNEQFF.

V and J are TRBV7-9 and TRBJ2-3; possibly TRBD1 for D (5 bases). CDR3 length equals 13 residues. V was shortened by 3 bases and J by 6 bases, with 10 bases between the two germline ends. Germline CDR1 and CDR2: SEHNR and FQNEAQ (reference sequence). This chain's CDR3 is CASSLPPGDTQYF. CDR3 nucleotides: TGTGCCAGCAGCTTGCCGCCAGGGGATACGCAGTATTTT.

This clone has only one observation. The genes are TRBV18 and TRBJ2-5; 9 nucleotides match TRBD2. The last part of the DNA fits TRBJ2-7 better; the J call may be wrong. The germline CDR1 and CDR2 sequences are KGHSH and LQKENI. The CDR3 is 18 amino acids. This chain's CDR3 is CASSASTLSSGEVYEQYF. The CDR3 nucleotides are TGTGCCAGCTCAGCCTCAACCCTTTCTAGCGGGGAGGTCTACGAGCAGTACTTC.

The rearrangement uses TRBV4-2 and TRBJ1-4; D unresolved. The ends were cut back, 0 bases at V and 0 bases at J, with 5 bases in the middle. The CDR3 sequence is 15 residues long. The germline CDR1 and CDR2 sequences are LGHNA and YNFKEQ. CDR3 loop: CASSQDRTTNEKLFF. CDR3 DNA: TGTGCCAGCAGCCAAGACAGGACAACTAATGAAAAACTGTTTTTT.

This sequence joins TRBV4-2 and TRBJ2-5, with D possibly being TRBD2 (6 bases). Matching the DNA end better, TRBJ2-7 makes the J call doubtful. Germline CDR1 reads LGHNA; CDR2 reads YNFKEQ. The CDR3 extends over 15 amino acids. CDR3 nucleotides: TGTGCCAGCAGCCAAGACGGACTAATGGGCTACGAGCAGTACTTC. Translating gives CASSQDGLMGYEQYF.

V gene TRBV7-2 combines with J gene TRBJ1-5; TRBD1 matches at 9 bases. CDR1 and CDR2 (germline): SGHTA, FQGNSA. V was pared by 5 bases and J by 0 bases, with 5 bases of the junction left unmatched. The length of the CDR3 is 16 residues. The CDR3 DNA sequence: TGTGCCAGCAGCGAACAGGGGGCTTATAGCAATCAGCCCCAGCATTTT. It specifies CASSEQGAYSNQPQHF.

The V gene is TRBV9, the J gene TRBJ1-3, with TRBD1 as a possible D gene (6 bases). Trimming shortened V by 4 bases and J by 3 bases, and 17 bases separated the two germline ends. The CDR3 is 16 residues long. In germline, CDR1 is SGDLS, CDR2 YYNGEE. Written as DNA, the CDR3 is TGTGCCAGCAGCATTAACCCAGGGGAGGGTGGAAACACCATATATTTT. This encodes CASSINPGEGGNTIYF.

This chain uses TRBV5-4 with TRBJ2-1; 9 bases are shared with TRBD1. CDR3 length: 15 residues. Germline V lookup: CDR1 SGHNT, CDR2 YYREEE (reference sequence). V shed 5 bases and J 6 bases; nucleotides not matched to a gene: 9. CDR3 bases: TGTGCCAGCAGGTCCGGGACAGGGACTTTCAATGAGCAGTTCTTC. Translation: CASRSGTGTFNEQFF.

This clone appeared once. This CDR3 reads CAITSRGQNTEAFF. The CDR3 DNA sequence: TGTGCCATCACATCCAGGGGACAGAACACTGAAGCTTTCTTT. J is TRBJ1-1 and V is TRBV10-3; a weak D match, TRBD1 (6 bases). This CDR3 has 14 residues. The V end lost 7 bases, the J end lost 1 base, and 13 bases lay between the germline ends. The germline V gene has CDR1 ENHRY and CDR2 SYGVKD.

The chain has TRBV5-8 and TRBJ1-4; weak D call: TRBD1 (5 bases). Trimming pared 0 bases from V and 6 bases from J, leaving 15 bases between. CDR3 length equals 16 residues. Germline CDR1 reads SGHTS; CDR2 reads YDEGEE. CDR3 sequence (DNA): TGTGCCAGCAGCTTGGGCTCGGGCAGGGTGGATGAAAAACTGTTTTTT. This encodes CASSLGSGRVDEKLFF.

The sample holds a few counts of this clone. This chain joins TRBV6-1 and TRBJ1-4, with D perhaps matching TRBD1 (6 bases). The germline gives CDR1 MNHNS, CDR2 SASEGT. The CDR3 length is 12 residues. The germline V and J ends were trimmed by 8 bases and 8 bases, with 12 bases remaining between them. CDR3 amino acids: CASWTVGEKLFF. The CDR3 bases are TGTGCCAGCTGGACAGTGGGGGAAAAACTGTTTTTT.

J is TRBJ2-3 and V is TRBV15; unclear D gene. The CDR3 sequence is 12 residues long. Germline CDR1 reads LNHNV; CDR2 reads YYDKDF (reference sequence). The V end lost 6 bases, the J end lost 2 bases, and 6 bases lay between the germline ends. The CDR3 sequence: CATSLYTDTQYF. CDR3 in DNA: TGTGCCACCAGTTTGTACACAGATACGCAGTATTTT.

The table lists this clone with a few counts. The genes are TRBV4-2 and TRBJ2-5, with 10 bases aligning to TRBD2. The V gene's germline CDR1 is LGHNA and CDR2 YNFKEQ. The CDR3 is 15 amino acids. V dropped 3 bases and J dropped 3; count of bases not matched to a gene: 4. CDR3 nucleotide sequence: TGTGCCAGCAGCCACGCCCTAGCGGGGGAAGAGACCCAGTACTTC. This sequence encodes CASSHALAGEETQYF.